The 20 T cell receptor beta chains below come from one sample, sequenced in a study of blood T cell repertoires in COVID-19. Only in-frame clones appear in the TCRdb table, and some are missing; sequencing was by immunoSEQ multiplex PCR. The sample records about 280,000 clones, about four fifths being singletons. Sequenced sample: PBMCs or T cells enriched from blood (not recorded which). Receptors originate from a man in his forties who had been exposed to COVID-19.

In this sample, this clone turned up many times. The chain uses TRBV7-9 and TRBJ2-2, with 9 positions matching TRBD1. V trimming: 6 bases; J trimming: 5 bases; junction bases outside the gene matches: 7. The CDR3 runs to 15 residues. The germline V gene encodes CDR1 SEHNR and CDR2 FQNEAQ (reference sequence). CDR3 DNA sequence: TGTGCCAGCAGAGCCGGGACAGGGTATACCGGGGAGCTGTTTTTT. Residues: CASRAGTGYTGELFF.

This chain connects TRBV10-3 to TRBJ2-7; tentative D call: TRBD1 (6 bases). The germline V gene encodes CDR1 ENHRY and CDR2 SYGVKD. The V end lost 5 bases, the J end lost 7 bases, and 15 bases lay between the germline ends. The CDR3 covers 13 residues. The CDR3 nucleotides are TGTGCCATCAGTCAACCTTCGAGGGGGGAGCAGTACTTC. It is translated as CAISQPSRGEQYF.

V usage is TRBV14 and J usage is TRBJ2-4, with TRBD2 matching over 9 bases. V gave up 1 base and J gave up 9 bases; unmatched junction bases: 7. This CDR3 has 15 amino acids. CDR1 is SGHDN and CDR2 is FVKESK in the germline V gene. CDR3 sequence: CASSQVAGGPVIQYF. CDR3 bases: TGTGCCAGCAGCCAAGTCGCGGGAGGGCCTGTCATTCAGTACTTC.

V usage is TRBV5-1 and J usage is TRBJ1-4, with D tentatively TRBD1 (6 bases). Germline V gene lookup returns CDR1 SGHRS and CDR2 YFSETQ. V gave up 3 bases and J gave up 2 bases, with 17 bases separating them. This CDR3 contains 17 residues. The CDR3 loop reads CASSCLIQGPTNEKLFF. As DNA, the CDR3 is TGCGCCAGCAGCTGTTTAATACAGGGACCCACTAATGAAAAACTGTTTTTT.

There are a few counts of this clone. This chain uses TRBV12-5 with TRBJ1-4; 9 bases agree with TRBD1. Germline CDR1 reads LGHNT; CDR2 reads FRNRAP. The CDR3 spans 16 residues. V shed 6 bases, J shed 9 bases, and the junction held 14 bases outside the gene matches. CDR3 nucleotide sequence: TGTGCTAGTGGGGGCACCCCGGGACAGGGTTCCCAAAAACTGTTTTTT. It specifies CASGGTPGQGSQKLFF.

The rearrangement links TRBV18 to TRBJ2-1; D is ambiguous. Germline CDR1 KGHSH, CDR2 LQKENI. V shed 0 bases and J shed 8 bases, with 8 bases lying between them. This CDR3 has 13 residues. CDR3 DNA sequence: TGTGCCAGCTCACCACCGGCGGTTTATGAGCAGTTCTTC. This codes for CASSPPAVYEQFF.

The chain recombines TRBV13 with TRBJ1-6, with D perhaps TRBD1 (6 bases). Trimming pared 1 base from V and 8 bases from J, leaving 12 bases between. CDR1 is PRHDT, CDR2 FYEKMQ, per germline (reference sequence). This CDR3 contains 15 residues. The chain's CDR3 is CASSLVQGRDSPLHF. The DNA for the CDR3 is TGTGCCAGCAGCTTAGTTCAGGGGCGAGATTCACCCCTCCACTTT.

The DNA for the CDR3 is TGTGCCACCAGCAGTCTTCGCGTTACTAATTCACCCCTCCACTTT. Its protein is CATSSLRVTNSPLHF. V is TRBV15 and J is TRBJ1-6; D is unresolved. Trimming pared 3 bases from V and 6 bases from J, leaving 12 bases between. The CDR3 covers 15 residues. CDR1 is LNHNV, CDR2 YYDKDF, per germline (reference sequence).

The chain carries TRBV5-1 and TRBJ2-7, with 7 bases fitting TRBD1. Germline V gene sequence: CDR1 SGHRS, CDR2 YFSETQ. The CDR3 spans 12 residues. V was clipped by 9 bases and J by 2 bases; unmatched bases: 5. The CDR3: CATTGTAYEQYF. The CDR3 coding sequence is TGCGCCACAACTGGGACAGCCTACGAGCAGTACTTC.

This clone was counted a single time. This rearrangement joins TRBV3-1 (or the pseudogene TRBV3-2) to TRBJ1-2; D is undetermined. V was pared by 4 bases and J by 7 bases, with 13 bases between. This CDR3 region has 13 residues. CDR1 and CDR2 from the germline V gene are LGHDT and YNNKEL (reference sequence). CDR3 nucleotide sequence: TGTGCCAGCAGCCCCCGGGGTGGTGGTGGCTACACCTTC. Translating it yields CASSPRGGGGYTF.

The V call is TRBV9, the J call TRBJ1-2; weak D call: TRBD1 (5 bases). Trimming removed 0 bases at V and 5 bases at J, with 17 bases between. This CDR3 has 16 residues. Looked up from germline, CDR1 is SGDLS and CDR2 is YYNGEE. CDR3 DNA sequence: TGTGCCAGCAGCGTAGATCGGAGGGGATGGGTTTATGGCTACACCTTC. Its translation is CASSVDRRGWVYGYTF.

The chain joins TRBV6-5 to TRBJ2-7; perhaps TRBD1 as D (5 bases). Trimming removed 4 bases from V and 3 bases from J, with 13 bases in between. From germline, CDR1 is MNHEY and CDR2 SVGAGI. The CDR3 loop spans 14 amino acids. The CDR3 loop reads CASSFSQGIYEQYF. The CDR3 coding sequence is TGTGCCAGCAGTTTCAGCCAGGGTATCTACGAGCAGTACTTC.

The genes are TRBV7-3 and TRBJ1-2; 9 bases are shared with TRBD1. The junction had 8 bases not matched to a gene; V was cut back by 4 bases and J by 2 bases. This CDR3 has 16 amino acids. Germline V gene lookup returns CDR1 SGHTA and CDR2 FQGTGA. The CDR3 region is CASSSMTGGGNYGYTF. In DNA form, the CDR3 reads TGTGCCAGCAGCTCCATGACAGGGGGAGGAAACTATGGCTACACCTTC.

A few counts support this clone. V gene TRBV30 combines with J gene TRBJ1-5; possibly TRBD1 for D (6 bases). Trimming removed 5 bases from V and 6 bases from J, with 17 bases in between. From germline, CDR1 is GTSNPN and CDR2 SVGIG (reference sequence). There are 14 residues in the CDR3. CDR3 amino acids: CAWPQGRFGQPQHF. The CDR3 DNA follows: TGTGCCTGGCCCCAGGGGCGTTTCGGTCAGCCCCAGCATTTT.

This sequence joins TRBV6-1 and TRBJ2-2, with 9 bases aligning to TRBD1. The CDR3 loop spans 14 amino acids. Trimming cost V 8 bases and J 4 bases; bases outside gene matches: 5. Germline V gives CDR1 MNHNS, CDR2 SASEGT. CDR3 DNA: TGTGCCAGCCGGACAGGGGAGGGCACCGGGGAGCTGTTTTTT. Its protein product is CASRTGEGTGELFF.

The chain carries TRBV19 and TRBJ1-4; 9 bases fit TRBD1. Germline V lookup: CDR1 LNHDA, CDR2 SQIVND (reference sequence). Germline trimming cut 1 base from V and 14 bases from J; bases unmatched to any gene: 8. The CDR3 length is 14 residues. The CDR3 spells CASSIGQGGTWLFF. The CDR3 DNA follows: TGTGCCAGTAGTATAGGACAGGGGGGGACGTGGCTGTTTTTT.

CDR3 loop: CASGLVRDRGPRDMNTEAFF. CDR3 coding DNA: TGTGCTAGTGGTTTGGTACGTGACAGGGGGCCCCGAGACATGAACACTGAAGCTTTCTTT. The chain has TRBV12-5 and TRBJ1-1, with 10 nucleotides matching TRBD1. CDR3 length equals 20 residues. Germline CDR1 LGHNT, CDR2 FRNRAP. The junction had 13 bases not matched to a gene; V was cut back by 0 bases and J by 0 bases.

The chain employs TRBV15 and TRBJ2-7; perhaps TRBD1 as D (5 bases). Trimming cost V 0 bases and J 2 bases, with 11 bases left between them. The CDR3 is made up of 15 amino acids. Per the germline V gene, CDR1 is LNHNV and CDR2 is YYDKDF (reference sequence). The CDR3 bases are TGTGCCACCAGCAGAGATCGGCAGGGAACCTACGAGCAGTACTTC. Its protein product is CATSRDRQGTYEQYF.

In DNA form, the CDR3 reads TGTGCCAGCAGTCGGGGACAGGGGGATCTCGAGCAGTACTTC. Its translation: CASSRGQGDLEQYF. This chain links TRBV6-6 with TRBJ2-7; 11 bases are shared with TRBD1. Looked up from germline, CDR1 is MNHNY and CDR2 is SVGAGI (reference sequence). V dropped 5 bases and J dropped 6; count of bases not matched to a gene: 6. The CDR3 covers 14 residues.

V usage is TRBV5-4 and J usage is TRBJ1-3; maybe TRBD1 (5 bases). This CDR3 comprises 13 residues. V gave up 4 bases and J gave up 3 bases, with 8 bases separating them. Germline V lookup: CDR1 SGHNT, CDR2 YYREEE (reference sequence). The CDR3 region has the DNA TGTGCCAGCAGCCTGCAGGGTGGAAACACCATATATTTT. Residues: CASSLQGGNTIYF.